This entry features one TCR beta chain sequence. This clonotype was counted ten times or more. Its antigen is currently not known. No much larger clonotype is one base removed from it; base qualities were not supplied. Library prep was done by RT-PCR. The sequencer was an Illumina HiSeq 2500. Using fastp trimming at Q25 and MiXCR clonotype assembly, TCRdb reanalyzed the public sequencing data and kept in-frame beta chains. Each entry is one CDR3 protein sequence, shown with its most common DNA and genes. This sample has around 520,000 distinct CDR3 sequences in its table, and about an eighth of those were observed once. The ten most abundant clones make up approximately 10% of the sample. These data originate in a study of response to subunit inactivated influenza vaccine (dated 2018 in TCRdb). For the study in its entirety: Deep quantitative T cell receptor repertoire profiling was used in the study to track responses to a trivalent subunit inactivated influenza vaccine.

Per the germline V gene (reference sequence), DFQATT is the CDR1 and SNEGSKA is the CDR2. Measured from the cysteine to the phenylalanine, the CDR3 is 14 residues long. Just the 42-base CDR3 DNA is kept, in frame starting at base 1. Trimming leaves V shorter by 6 bases and J shorter by 4 bases, with the junction holding 4 bases beyond the gene matches. What the authors observed across the whole study: The authors proposed that each seasonal influenza vaccination may bring in only a limited number of new T cells.

The sequence derives from a man in his forties or fifties who received an inactivated influenza vaccine. Donor details come from another sample of the same person, matched by shared clones. The chain couples TRBV20-1 to TRBJ2-5; 14 central nucleotides agree with TRBD2. The sequences come from PBMCs from blood, collected on the day of vaccination. The nucleotide sequence reads TGCAGTGCCACTGGACTAGCGGGGGGAGAGACCCAGTACTTC. This translates into CSATGLAGGETQYF.